This T cell receptor beta chain came from a study of cytomegalovirus exposure and HLA in healthy donors. The PCR used 60 Vbeta and 13 Jbeta primers. TCRdb's table, derived via immunoSEQ multiplex PCR, lists solely in-frame clones and lacks some. This table has about 200,000 clones, over 75% appearing once. Germline values: CDR1 MNHEY, CDR2 SMNVEV (reference sequence). The CDR3 has 16 residues. The sequenced material came from PBMCs. The sequence derives from a woman aged 25 to 39 in good health and CMV-seronegative. The chain recombines TRBV27 with TRBJ2-5; 9 bases agree with TRBD2. The DNA end is more similar to TRBJ2-7, so the J call may be wrong. Written as DNA, the CDR3 is TGTGCCAGCAGTTTTGGATTCGCGGGAGGGTTTTACGAGCAGTACTTC. As protein: CASSFGFAGGFYEQYF.